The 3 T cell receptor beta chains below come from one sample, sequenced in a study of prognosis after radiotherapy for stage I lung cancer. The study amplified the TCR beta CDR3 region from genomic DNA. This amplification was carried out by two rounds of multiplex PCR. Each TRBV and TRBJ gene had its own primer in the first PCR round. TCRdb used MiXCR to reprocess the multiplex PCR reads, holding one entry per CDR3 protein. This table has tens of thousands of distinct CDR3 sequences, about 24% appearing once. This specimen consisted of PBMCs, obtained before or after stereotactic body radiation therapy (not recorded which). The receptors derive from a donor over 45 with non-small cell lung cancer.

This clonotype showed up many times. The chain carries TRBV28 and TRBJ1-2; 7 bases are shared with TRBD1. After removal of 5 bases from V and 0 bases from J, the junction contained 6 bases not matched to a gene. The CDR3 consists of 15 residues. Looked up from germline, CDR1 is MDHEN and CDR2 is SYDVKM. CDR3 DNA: TGTGCCAGCAGTGCCCGAGGGGGCTCTAACTATGGCTACACCTTC. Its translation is CASSARGGSNYGYTF.

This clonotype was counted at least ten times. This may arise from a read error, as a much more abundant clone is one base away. The DNA for the CDR3 is TGCAGTGCGGAAGACAGGGGAACTAGCTACACCTTC. It codes for CSAEDRGTSYTF. The V and J genes are TRBV20-1 and TRBJ1-2; 8 nucleotides match TRBD1. The CDR3 has 12 amino acids. Germline V gene lookup returns CDR1 DFQATT and CDR2 SNEGSKA (reference sequence). V was pared by 6 bases and J by 9 bases, with 9 bases of the junction left unmatched.

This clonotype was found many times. CDR3 DNA: TGCGCCAGCAGTGAGAAAGGCGGAGCGGGGCGGGGAGCTTTCTTT. This codes for CASSEKGGAGRGAFF. The chain is built from TRBV10-2 and TRBJ1-1; tentatively, D is TRBD1 (5 bases). CDR3 length: 15 residues. V was shortened by 2 bases and J by 10 bases, with 20 bases between the two germline ends. Germline V gene data show CDR1 as WSHSY and CDR2 as SAAADI.